Listed below are T cell receptor gamma chains from one sample, sequenced in a study of gamma-delta T cells after stem cell transplantation. TCRdb called clones from the RT-PCR reads again using CATT. The data contain some 4,400 gamma-chain clones, approximately 18% of them seen just once; the ten biggest clones take up about 4%. What was sequenced was gamma-delta T cells. These receptors came from a human donor. It is not recorded whose cells these are; they may come from a transplant donor. Each CDR3 is given with its conserved first and last residue. Each record gives: J gene, V gene, CDR3 protein.

TRGJ1/TRGJ2,TRGV8,CATWDFVFHKKLF
TRGJ1/TRGJ2,TRGV2,CATWDGPAYKKLF
TRGJP2,TRGV2,CATWDGRDSDWIKTF
TRGJ1/TRGJ2,TRGV2,CATWTGRHYKKLF
TRGJ1/TRGJ2,TRGV5,CASCDAYYKKLF
TRGJ1/TRGJ2,TRGV2,CATWDGRSKLF
TRGJ1/TRGJ2,TRGV5,CATWDSGRKKLF
TRGJP1,TRGV5,CATWDRRPGWFKIF
TRGJ1/TRGJ2,TRGV8,CATWHSYYKKLF
TRGJ1/TRGJ2,TRGV2,CATWDGRWDKKLF
TRGJ1/TRGJ2,TRGV9,CALWGYYKKLF
TRGJP2,TRGV9,CALWESRSSDWIKTF
TRGJP2,TRGV2,CATWDGDSDWIKTF
TRGJP,TRGV9,CALWEHPQELGKKIKVF
TRGJ1/TRGJ2,TRGV2,CATWDGLSGYKKLF
TRGJ1/TRGJ2,TRGV8,CATWVSNYYKKLF
TRGJ1/TRGJ2,TRGV4,CATWDRGKLF
TRGJ1/TRGJ2,TRGV3,CATWDGAKLF
TRGJ1/TRGJ2,TRGV9,CALWEDHTNYYKKLF
TRGJ1/TRGJ2,TRGV9,CALWEPDKKLF
TRGJ1/TRGJ2,TRGV5P,CATWGPSYYKKLF
TRGJ1/TRGJ2,TRGV8,CATWDGYKKLF
TRGJ1/TRGJ2,TRGV8,CATWDKSKGYYKKLF
TRGJP2,TRGV4,CATWDGPSVGSDWIKTF
TRGJP2,TRGV2,CATWEGSSDWIKTF
TRGJ1/TRGJ2,TRGV8,CATWGHYKKLF
TRGJP1,TRGV9,CALWEVRGEGTGWFKIF
TRGJ1/TRGJ2,TRGV2,CATWDGQCPYYKKLF
TRGJ1/TRGJ2,TRGV2,CATWDGTNYKKLF
TRGJ1/TRGJ2,TRGV3,CATWDRRGKKLF
TRGJ1/TRGJ2,TRGV5,CATWDRQIYKKLF
TRGJP2,TRGV4,CATWDGCDWIKTF
TRGJ1/TRGJ2,TRGV8,CATWDPTSLLF
TRGJ1/TRGJ2,TRGV4,CATWDKKLF
TRGJ1/TRGJ2,TRGV4,CATWDGPGYKKLF
TRGJ1/TRGJ2,TRGV3,CATWSMGNKKLF
TRGJP2,TRGV4,CATWDVSCDWIKTF
TRGJ1/TRGJ2,TRGV9,CALWEEIYKKLF
TRGJ1/TRGJ2,TRGV5,CATWDRPRNYYKKLF
TRGJ1/TRGJ2,TRGV3,CATWDSPNYKKLF
TRGJP2,TRGV3,CATWDRRGDWIKTF
TRGJ1/TRGJ2,TRGV3,CATWDRLPYYKKLF
TRGJ1/TRGJ2,TRGV8,CATWERYKKLF
TRGJ1/TRGJ2,TRGV3,CATWEGRDYYKKLF
TRGJP2,TRGV3,CATWDRAGGRSDWIKTF
TRGJ1/TRGJ2,TRGV9,CALWEALDPYKKLF
TRGJ1/TRGJ2,TRGV9,CALWVGFYKKLF
TRGJP2,TRGV2,CATWDSDWIKTF
TRGJ1/TRGJ2,TRGV4,CATWEENYYKKLF
TRGJ1/TRGJ2,TRGV2,CATWDGPWRKKLF
TRGJ1/TRGJ2,TRGV5,CATWDCRSGTRRLRKKLF
TRGJ1/TRGJ2,TRGV8,CATWDIGKKLF
TRGJ1/TRGJ2,TRGV5,CATWDRLELIQNYYKKLF
TRGJP1,TRGV5,CATWGYTTGWFKIF
TRGJP2,TRGV8,CATWTGGWIKTF
TRGJP,TRGV9,CALWEVQGELGKKIKVF
TRGJ1/TRGJ2,TRGV8,CATWDCPVYYKKLF
TRGJ1/TRGJ2,TRGV9,CALWEASPHKKLF
TRGJ1/TRGJ2,TRGV2,CATWDGRVDYKKLF
TRGJ1/TRGJ2,TRGV8,CATWDGVAYKKLF